This T cell receptor beta chain was recovered during a study of blood T cell repertoires in COVID-19. Study overall: PBMCs, B-cell-depleted T cells, or T cells were the source of the cDNA or gDNA that made up the material.

V was trimmed by 7 bases and J by 6 bases, leaving 7 bases between them. The CDR3 covers 11 residues. Germline lookup yields CDR1 MDHEN and CDR2 SYDVKM. The protocol was immunoSEQ multiplex PCR, while the TCRdb copy is restricted to in-frame clones and leaves out a portion. The top ten clones hold roughly 8.7% of a sample with roughly 190,000 clones, about 78% of them seen once. The sequence came from a woman in her fifties or sixties with active or convalescent COVID-19. The genes are TRBV28 and TRBJ2-1, with D unresolved. The sample was peripheral blood. CDR3 sequence: CASNGPNEQFF. The CDR3 DNA sequence: TGTGCCAGCAACGGTCCCAATGAGCAGTTCTTC.